The T cell receptor (beta chain) described here comes from a study of blood T cell repertoires in COVID-19. J was trimmed by 14 bases and V by 3 bases; bases with no gene match: 24. Germline assignment: CDR1 DFQATT and CDR2 SNEGSKA (reference sequence). CDR3 length equals 17 residues. Method: immunoSEQ multiplex PCR; TCRdb's copy keeps in-frame clones and lacks some. The repertoire has about 180,000 clones, nearly 90% of them found once; the top ten carry approximately 2%. The material sequenced was peripheral blood. The origin of this receptor is a young man who had recovered from COVID-19. This chain joins TRBV20-1 and TRBJ1-4; 7 bases are shared with TRBD1. CDR3 region: CSASPILGTAHRWDLFF. The CDR3 nucleotides are TGCAGTGCTAGTCCAATCCTTGGGACAGCACACCGGTGGGATCTGTTTTTT.